This TCR beta chain was sequenced during a study of T cell responses to AZD1222 COVID-19 vaccine (dated by TCRdb to the early 2020s). General notes on the study: AZD1222 recipients whose second dose came at about 4 weeks and those whose second dose came at about 12 weeks were combined into one group, since spike-specific TCR depth and breadth did not differ between the two schedules. TCR sequencing was performed for about 250 trial participants, of whom approximately 200 were given two doses of AZD1222 and around 25 were given two doses of MenACWY control vaccine. Enrollment into the trials was organized by age into subgroups of 18-55, 56-69 and 70-plus years, and those subgroups contained roughly 140, 27 and 60 TCR-sequenced participants, respectively.

Trimming takes 3 bases off V and 5 bases off J; junction bases not matched to a gene: 6. The CDR3, cysteine through phenylalanine, is 14 amino acids long. Only the CDR3 DNA is retained, 42 bases long and in frame from the first base. CDR1 SGHRS and CDR2 YFSETQ are derived from the germline V gene. What the research found in general, with its limitations: Spike-specific TCR breadth and depth rose significantly after two AZD1222 doses compared with day 0 and with MenACWY recipients. The 56-69-year group was small, and its depth increase did not reach significance, likely because of low power. Because no day 14 peak-response samples were available, the repertoires could be characterized only after the peak T cell response. Conclusions about previously exposed vaccinees are limited, since just a handful of AZD1222 recipients were seropositive for SARS-CoV-2 at baseline. Participants were mostly white British, with more females than males. The authors suggested clonal diversity may have been underestimated. The whole spike protein was spanned by vaccine-associated CD4 TCRs, and dominant responses were seen in regions 160-218 and 743-854. Nearly half of unique spike-specific TCRs reportedly recognized epitopes outside regions mutated in the B.1.351 and B.1.1.7 variants.

The label giving this sample's time point can be read as: baseline before first vaccination. The vaccinee samples were drawn from two UK trials, COV001 and COV002, one of which was a single-blind randomized controlled phase 2/3 trial testing AZD1222 (ChAdOx1 nCoV-19) in healthy adults. For TCRbeta chain sequencing, PBMC samples from trial participants were taken at day 0 and at day 28 after the second dose. The CDR3 regions of human TCRbeta chains were analyzed by immunosequencing. Processing in the source paper ran as follows. Repertoire TCRs were checked for matches against a reference library of SARS-CoV-2-specific TCRs that had been generated using the MIRA antigen-specificity platform. Breadth was defined as the fraction of unique TCRs that were SARS-CoV-2-associated, and depth was defined as the fraction of total T cells that were SARS-CoV-2-associated. Each spike-specific TCR was assigned to its reactive spike region and to a CD4 or CD8 class using the MIRA data. Log10-transformed breadth and depth values were compared by one-way ANOVA with Sidak's multiple comparisons tests. Imported from immuneACCESS, the table was reduced by TCRdb to in-frame sequences with V and J called. These copies leave out some clones; in studies compared against another copy, an unresolved V gene accounts for under half, and the cause of the remainder is not known. That table is the source of V, J and clone size, and D and trimming were worked out from the DNA. Present in this sample are 100,000 to 120,000 clones, over 75% of which were seen just once. The ten most abundant clones make up less than 5% of the sample.

Points on this clone: Its antigen has not been determined. No clone much larger than this one lies a single base away; base qualities are absent.

Material: peripheral blood, obtained on day 0 of AZD1222 vaccination. This TCR came from an adult in good health. This sequence uses TRBV5-1 and TRBJ1-1; a stretch of 8 junction bases matches TRBD1. CDR3 sequence: CASSWGQVGTEAFF. The bases are TGCGCCAGCAGCTGGGGACAGGTTGGGACTGAAGCTTTCTTT.